The clone carrying this T cell receptor beta chain was seen a handful of times. Antigen: not known. The sample originates from a study of shared clonotypes between healthy human individuals. Study-wide context: Each donor contributed plates that comprised three CD4 naive, three CD4 memory, two CD8 naive and one CD8 memory. General study findings and limits: In the sorted subsets, rarefaction showed sequencing was incomplete despite large depth.

TCRdb keeps only in-frame clones here, not all; method: immunoSEQ multiplex PCR. The table has around 2.1 million clones, approximately 95% seen once; the top ten hold roughly 0.13%. Trimming shortened V by 4 bases and J by 8 bases, and 9 bases separated the two germline ends. Germline V gene sequence: CDR1 LNHDA, CDR2 SQIVND (reference sequence). This CDR3 is built from 13 residues. This receptor was obtained from a young man in good health. The rearrangement joins TRBV19 to TRBJ1-6; D remains ambiguous. The sample consisted of naive CD4+ T cells sorted from blood. Noted subset: CD45RA+ positively selected. The CDR3 bases are TGTGCCAGTAGTACATCGTGGGATTCACCCCTCCACTTT. Translation gives CASSTSWDSPLHF.